This T cell receptor (beta chain) was sequenced for a study of T cells in localized non-small cell lung cancer (dated by TCRdb to 2018 to 2021). Study-wide context: T cell repertoires of fewer than 250 early-stage NSCLC patients were analyzed, with tumors being compared against uninvolved tumor-adjacent lungs. A mean age of around 66 years was recorded for the NSCLC patients, of whom more than 120 were male and some 99 were female. The cohort consisted of 236 treatment-naive NSCLC patients whose localized lung tumors had been resected.

The immunoSEQ Assay was used to sequence TCR beta CDR3 regions from DNA. As for how the authors treated the data: To compute T cell density, TCR beta template counts were normalized to usable DNA, which was estimated by amplifying housekeeping genes. Richness was estimated with the preseqR package, extrapolating to 400,000 templates for PBMC samples and 120,000 templates for tissue samples. Clonality was calculated as one minus Pielou's evenness. Tissue-enriched TCRs were identified by differential abundance testing using productive amino-acid clonotypes, minimum total count 5 and alpha 0.1. Repertoire overlap between compartments was quantified with the Jaccard Index and Morisita Overlap Index. TCR beta CDR3s were clustered by GLIPH together with public tetramer-defined viral CDR3s, and at least three viral sequences plus V-gene enrichment were required for viral motifs. Here the immuneACCESS table is served through TCRdb, limited to in-frame sequences with V and J called. Missing clones are a known gap in these copies; in checked studies unresolved V genes cover under half, and the rest lacks a known reason. D and trimming were read from the DNA, whereas the V and J calls and clone size are those reported in that table. The sample has under 40,000 clones on record, about nine tenths of them singletons. The biggest ten clones account for over 15% of the sample.

Points on this clone: The antigen it binds to is not known. No base qualities exist here, and no much larger clone lies one base off it.

Study-level results and caveats: Uninvolved tumor-adjacent lung showed the highest T cell clonality, higher than tumor, which suggests more focused antigenic responses in the adjacent lung. Longer overall survival was associated with higher T cell density in blood, whereas shorter survival was associated with higher clonality in adjacent lung. Because multi-region tumor sequencing was not done, intratumor heterogeneity could not be ruled out. Because of the exploratory design, TCR variables were selected using unadjusted p-values without false-discovery rate correction. Of the top 100 tumor clones, a median of 57 were detected in paired uninvolved adjacent lung; under 35 were also among that lung's top 100.

The cysteine opens and the phenylalanine closes a CDR3 of 14 amino acids. CDR3 DNA only is kept here, 42 bases in frame from base 1. CDR1 SNHLY and CDR2 FYNNEI are derived from the germline V gene. Trimming removed 6 bases from V and 0 bases from J, leaving 12 bases between the germline ends. At diagnosis, tumor, uninvolved tumor-adjacent lung and peripheral blood were collected and then preserved as a mix of FFPE and fresh-frozen material. Blood samples were analyzed as peripheral blood mononuclear cells for TCR repertoire profiling. The sequencing here drew on peripheral blood mononuclear cells, taken before any cancer treatment. Rearrangement joined TRBV2 to TRBJ2-7; a tentative D match to TRBD1 spans 5 bases. The sequence was obtained from a man aged 40 to 70 with stage III lung adenocarcinoma. The sequenced DNA is TGTGCCAGCAGGACAGCAGAGTACTCCTACGAGCAGTACTTC. It specifies CASRTAEYSYEQYF.